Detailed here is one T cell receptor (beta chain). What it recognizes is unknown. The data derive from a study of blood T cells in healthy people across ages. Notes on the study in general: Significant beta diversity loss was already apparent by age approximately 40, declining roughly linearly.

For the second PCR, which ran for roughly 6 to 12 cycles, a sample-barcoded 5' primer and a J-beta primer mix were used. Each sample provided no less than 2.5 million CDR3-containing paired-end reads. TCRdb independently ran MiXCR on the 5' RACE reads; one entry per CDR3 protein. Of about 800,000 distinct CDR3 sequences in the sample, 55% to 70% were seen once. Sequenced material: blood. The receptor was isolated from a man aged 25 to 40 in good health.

CDR3 in DNA: TGTGCCACCAAAGGGACAGGGACTGTTAGGGGCGAGCAGTACTTC. The encoded protein is CATKGTGTVRGEQYF. The chain employs TRBV28 and TRBJ2-5; 9 nucleotides agree with TRBD1. The last part of the DNA fits TRBJ2-7 better; the J call may be wrong. The CDR3 runs to 15 residues. Germline-derived CDR1 and CDR2 are MDHEN and SYDVKM.